The 20 T cell receptor beta chains in this list originate from one sample, sequenced in a study of blood T cells in healthy people across ages (dated by TCRdb to between 2014 and 2017). Receptor libraries were prepared by 5' RACE. Sequencing took place on an Illumina HiSeq 2500. The second PCR ran for about 6 to 12 cycles and used a J-beta primer mix along with a sample-barcoded 5' primer. TCRdb ran its own pipeline on the public reads, namely fastp trimming at Q25 and MiXCR clone calling, and kept in-frame beta chains. One record per CDR3 amino acid sequence lists the most common genes and DNA. Here the sample has about 680,000 distinct CDR3 sequences; around 49% occur a single time. Roughly a third of the sample is in the top ten clones. Sequencing was performed on blood. The receptors here all came from a woman between 55 and 75 years old in good health.

This rearrangement joins TRBV9 to TRBJ2-1; 9 bases map to TRBD1. The J segment lost 10 bases and the V segment lost 4 bases, leaving 9 bases of the junction unmatched. The CDR3 spans 14 residues. In germline, CDR1 is SGDLS, CDR2 YYNGEE. The CDR3 region is CASSLWGQGQEQFF. As DNA, the CDR3 is TGTGCCAGCAGCCTCTGGGGACAGGGACAAGAGCAGTTCTTC. Combining the CDR3 with reference TRBV9 and TRBJ2-1 gives the whole variable domain DSGVTQTPKHLITATGQRVTLRCSPRSGDLSVYWYQQSLDQGLQFLIQYYNGEERAKGNILERFSAQQFPDLHSELNLSSLELGDSALYFCASSLWGQGQEQFFGPGTRLTVL.

The rearrangement links TRBV6-1 to TRBJ1-2; D is ambiguous. Germline loops: CDR1 MNHNS, CDR2 SASEGT. The germline V and J ends were trimmed by 7 bases and 4 bases, with 16 bases remaining between them. This CDR3 has 14 residues. The CDR3 protein is CASNPQHGGYGYTF. CDR3 nucleotides: TGTGCCAGCAATCCCCAACACGGAGGCTATGGCTACACCTTC.

The V gene is TRBV24-1, the J gene TRBJ1-2; D uncertain. Germline lookup yields CDR1 KGHDR and CDR2 SFDVKD. The CDR3 length is 14 residues. V was cut by 3 bases and J by 2 bases, with 9 bases left in between. The DNA of the CDR3 is TGTGCCACCAGTGATGTTGCTGGGAACTATGGCTACACCTTC. This encodes CATSDVAGNYGYTF.

This clonotype was seen more than once but under ten times. The V call is TRBV13, the J call TRBJ2-6, with D unclear. The CDR3 length is 16 residues. Trimming shortened V by 2 bases and J by 0 bases, and 8 bases separated the two germline ends. Germline V lookup: CDR1 PRHDT, CDR2 FYEKMQ (reference sequence). CDR3 sequence (DNA): TGTGCCAGCAGCTTATACAGAACCTCTGGGGCCAACGTCCTGACTTTC. It encodes CASSLYRTSGANVLTF.

This clonotype was observed a handful of times. In DNA form, the CDR3 reads TGCAGCGTTGTGTCTGGGCTAGCGGGAGTAGGCACAGATACGCAGTATTTT. This translates into CSVVSGLAGVGTDTQYF. The J gene is TRBJ2-3, the V gene TRBV29-1, with 10 bases matching TRBD2. V shed 4 bases, J shed 1 base, and the junction held 11 bases outside the gene matches. The length of the CDR3 is 17 residues. Germline V CDR1 and CDR2: SQVTM, ANQGSEA.

This clonotype showed up just a few times. The gene calls are TRBV6-2 or TRBV6-3 and TRBJ1-1; D is perhaps TRBD1 (5 bases). Trimming removed 2 bases from V and 5 bases from J, with 15 bases in between. This CDR3 is 15 amino acids long. Looked up from germline, CDR1 is MNHEY and CDR2 is SVGEGT. The CDR3 DNA is TGTGCCAGCAGTTACCCCTCAAGGGGTCGGACTGAAGCTTTCTTT. Translated: CASSYPSRGRTEAFF.

This clonotype was picked up a small number of times. The chain joins TRBV29-1 to TRBJ2-1, with D perhaps given as TRBD1 or TRBD2 (5 bases each). The J call may be wrong; the DNA end is better matched by TRBJ2-7. CDR3 length: 15 residues. Germline lookup yields CDR1 SQVTM and CDR2 ANQGSEA. This chain's CDR3 is CSVVNPGRVYNEQYF. DNA of the CDR3: TGCAGCGTTGTAAATCCGGGACGGGTCTACAATGAGCAGTACTTC.

The chain recombines TRBV5-4 with TRBJ2-5; 8 positions agree with TRBD1. CDR1 is SGHNT and CDR2 is YYREEE in the germline V gene (reference sequence). CDR3 length equals 14 residues. V was pared by 3 bases and J by 11 bases, with 12 bases of the junction left unmatched. The CDR3 bases are TGTGCCAGCAGCTCTCCGGGACAGGCGAATGAGCAGTACTTC. This codes for CASSSPGQANEQYF.

This clonotype came up a few times. One junction end disagrees with the germline gene, perhaps due to a read error. The V and J genes are TRBV9 and TRBJ2-3, with TRBD2 matching 8 bases. CDR1 is SGDLS, CDR2 YYNGEE, per germline. The CDR3 runs to 15 residues. In DNA, the CDR3 is TGTGCCAGCAGCGCCGGGGGGGAGTACACAGCTACGCAGTATTTT. Amino acid sequence: CASSAGGEYTATQYF.

The sample holds a few counts of this clonotype. The CDR3: CASSLQGVLTEAFF. The CDR3, as DNA: TGCGCCAGCAGCTTGCAGGGGGTGTTGACTGAAGCTTTCTTT. The V call is TRBV5-1, the J call TRBJ1-1; 7 bases match TRBD1. The CDR3 has 14 residues. Germline V gives CDR1 SGHRS, CDR2 YFSETQ. Unmatched junction bases numbered 5, after V lost 1 base and J lost 5 bases.

The chain is built from TRBV20-1 and TRBJ1-6; 7 bases align to TRBD1. Germline V gene data show CDR1 as DFQATT and CDR2 as SNEGSKA (reference sequence). The CDR3 covers 17 residues. V was clipped by 0 bases and J by 0 bases; unmatched bases: 5. CDR3 sequence: CSARDLDRSSYNSPLHF. The CDR3 DNA follows: TGCAGTGCTAGAGATCTGGACAGGAGCTCCTATAATTCACCCCTCCACTTT.

Only a few counts were recorded for this clonotype. The chain has TRBV7-2 and TRBJ1-5; no clear D. Germline CDR1 reads SGHTA; CDR2 reads FQGNSA. The CDR3 extends over 13 amino acids. Trimming removed 4 bases at V and 4 bases at J, with 8 bases between. CDR3 DNA: TGTGCCAGCAGCTACAGCATTAATCAGCCCCAGCATTTT. Residues: CASSYSINQPQHF.

To note about this clonotype: Given a much more abundant clone one base away, this may be a read error. The chain has TRBV25-1 and TRBJ1-1; D might be TRBD1 (5 bases). The germline V gene encodes CDR1 MGHDK and CDR2 SYGVNS. V lost 2 bases, J lost 1 base, and 11 bases lay in between. The CDR3 totals 15 residues. Written as DNA, the CDR3 is TGTGCCAGCAGTGAAGCTTGGGGCCCGAACACTGAAGCTTTCTTT. Protein: CASSEAWGPNTEAFF.

The chain carries TRBV5-1 and TRBJ2-3, with D perhaps TRBD1 or TRBD2 (6 bases each). Between the trimmed V and J ends, which lost 4 bases and 4 bases, there was a span of 16 bases. CDR1 and CDR2 (germline): SGHRS, YFSETQ. The CDR3 is made up of 15 amino acids. The CDR3 region has the DNA TGCGCCAGCAGCAAAGGGGGGTCGAGGTCAGATACGCAGTATTTT. It is translated as CASSKGGSRSDTQYF. The full variable domain, completed using reference TRBV5-1 and TRBJ2-3, is KAGVTQTPRYLIKTRGQQVTLSCSPISGHRSVSWYQQTPGQGLQFLFEYFSETQRNKGNFPGRFSGRQFSNSRSEMNVSTLELGDSALYLCASSKGGSRSDTQYFGPGTRLTVL.

The chain links TRBV5-1 to TRBJ2-1; 7 bases are shared with TRBD2. The CDR3 has 13 residues. Trimming cost V 4 bases and J 8 bases; bases outside gene matches: 6. Germline CDR1 SGHRS, CDR2 YFSETQ. The CDR3 DNA reads as TGCGCCAGCAGCCCCCAACGGGGGGATGAGCAGTTCTTC. As protein: CASSPQRGDEQFF. The whole variable domain, filled in from reference TRBV5-1 and TRBJ2-1, reads KAGVTQTPRYLIKTRGQQVTLSCSPISGHRSVSWYQQTPGQGLQFLFEYFSETQRNKGNFPGRFSGRQFSNSRSEMNVSTLELGDSALYLCASSPQRGDEQFFGPGTRLTVL.

The rearrangement joins TRBV29-1 to TRBJ2-3, with D maybe TRBD2 (5 bases). The CDR3 extends over 13 amino acids. V lost 1 base and J lost 4, with 9 bases in between. The germline gives CDR1 SQVTM, CDR2 ANQGSEA. The CDR3 nucleotides read TGCAGCGTTGAAGTGGGAGCATCAGATACGCAGTATTTT. Its translation is CSVEVGASDTQYF.

This rearrangement joins TRBV5-1 to TRBJ1-1, with D perhaps TRBD1 (6 bases). The CDR3 runs 13 residues. Trimming cost V 1 base and J 6 bases, with 10 bases left between them. CDR1 is SGHRS and CDR2 is YFSETQ in the germline V gene. The CDR3 sequence: CASSLQGRPEAFF. DNA for the CDR3: TGCGCCAGCAGCTTGCAGGGGAGGCCTGAAGCTTTCTTT.

This clonotype was counted a few times. The V call is TRBV20-1, the J call TRBJ2-1; no clear D gene. Germline CDR1 and CDR2: DFQATT and SNEGSKA (reference sequence). The CDR3 runs to 16 residues. Trimming pared 6 bases from V and 0 bases from J, leaving 18 bases between. The CDR3 nucleotides are TGCAGTGCCCGATCGCAACTTTCGAGCTCCTACAATGAGCAGTTCTTC. This codes for CSARSQLSSSYNEQFF.

In its sample, this clonotype was seen a few times. CDR3 in DNA: TGCAGTGCTAGTATGGCTAGCGGCTTCAGGGAGCAGTACTTC. This encodes CSASMASGFREQYF. The J gene is TRBJ2-7, the V gene TRBV20-1, with 7 bases identical to TRBD2. Germline-derived CDR1 and CDR2 are DFQATT and SNEGSKA (reference sequence). There are 14 residues in the CDR3. V shed 3 bases, J shed 7 bases, and the junction held 12 bases outside the gene matches.

This chain links TRBV6-2 or TRBV6-3 with TRBJ2-3, with a possible D match to TRBD2 (5 bases). The V gene lost 6 bases and the J gene lost 2 bases, with 15 bases spanning the gap. Germline CDR1 reads MNHEY; CDR2 reads SVGEGT. The CDR3 is 15 residues long. The chain's CDR3 is CASSRGRADTDTQYF. The DNA of the CDR3 is TGTGCCAGCAGCCGAGGGCGGGCAGACACAGATACGCAGTATTTT.